Included here is one T cell receptor (beta chain) sequence, with context. These data are taken from a study of blood T cell repertoires in COVID-19. Overall study context: From T cells, B-cell-depleted T cells, or PBMCs came the material, which was cDNA or gDNA.

Per the germline V gene, CDR1 is PRHDT and CDR2 is FYEKMQ (reference sequence). The CDR3 spans 15 residues. The trim removed 3 bases at V and 0 bases at J, leaving 1 base unmatched. Data came from immunoSEQ multiplex PCR; TCRdb stores just in-frame clones and leaves some out. Of about 240,000 clones detected, over 75% appear once; the ten largest clones hold around 0.8%. This TCR came from a woman in her twenties or thirties with acute or convalescent COVID-19. The chain has TRBV13 and TRBJ2-1, with TRBD1 matching 8 bases. Input material: peripheral blood. The CDR3, as DNA: TGTGCCAGCAGCTTCGGGACAGGCTCCTACAATGAGCAGTTCTTC. Its protein is CASSFGTGSYNEQFF.